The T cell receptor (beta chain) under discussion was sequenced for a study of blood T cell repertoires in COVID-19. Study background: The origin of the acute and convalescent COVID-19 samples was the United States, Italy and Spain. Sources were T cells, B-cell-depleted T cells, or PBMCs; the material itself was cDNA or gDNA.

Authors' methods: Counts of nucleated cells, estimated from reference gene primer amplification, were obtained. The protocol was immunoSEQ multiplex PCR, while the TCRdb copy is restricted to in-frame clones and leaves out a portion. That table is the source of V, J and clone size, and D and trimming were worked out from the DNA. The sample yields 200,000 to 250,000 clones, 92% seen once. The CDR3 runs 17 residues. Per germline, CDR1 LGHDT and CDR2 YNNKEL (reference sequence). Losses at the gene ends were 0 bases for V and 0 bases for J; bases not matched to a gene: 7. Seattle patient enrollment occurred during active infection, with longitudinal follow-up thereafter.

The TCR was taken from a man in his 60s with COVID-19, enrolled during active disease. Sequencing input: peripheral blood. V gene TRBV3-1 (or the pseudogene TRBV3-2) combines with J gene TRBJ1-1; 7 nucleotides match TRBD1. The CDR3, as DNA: TGTGCCAGCAGCCAAGATCTAGGGACAGCTATGAACACTGAAGCTTTCTTT. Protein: CASSQDLGTAMNTEAFF.